The present entry profiles one TCR beta chain with its context. This sample is part of a study of blood T cell repertoires in COVID-19. Patients at the Seattle site were enrolled during active infection and followed longitudinally. The method was immunoSEQ multiplex PCR; TCRdb's version includes in-frame clones alone and lacks a portion of them. The sample contains approximately 270,000 clones, over 75% of which appear only once. The CDR3 extends over 16 amino acids. CDR1 and CDR2 (germline): MDHEN, SYDVKM. V shed 6 bases and J 0 bases; nucleotides not matched to a gene: 10. The source of this sequence is a human donor with COVID-19, enrolled during active disease. The donor label of this sample is uncertain. The gene calls are TRBV28 and TRBJ2-7; 8 bases are a match to TRBD2. Sequenced sample: peripheral blood. CDR3: CASSSPRLAGSYEQYF. CDR3 nucleotide sequence: TGTGCCAGCAGCTCCCCCCGGCTAGCGGGCTCCTACGAGCAGTACTTC.